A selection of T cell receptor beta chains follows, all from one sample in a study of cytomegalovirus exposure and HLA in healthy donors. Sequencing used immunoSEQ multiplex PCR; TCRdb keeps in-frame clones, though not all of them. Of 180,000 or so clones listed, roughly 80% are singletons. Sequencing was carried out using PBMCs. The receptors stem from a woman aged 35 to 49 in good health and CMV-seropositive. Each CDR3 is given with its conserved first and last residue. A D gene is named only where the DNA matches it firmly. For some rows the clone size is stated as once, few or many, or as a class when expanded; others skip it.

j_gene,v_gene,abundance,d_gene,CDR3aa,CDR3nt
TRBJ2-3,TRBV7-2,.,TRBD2,CASSLRLAPDTQYF,TGTGCCAGCAGCTTAAGACTAGCGCCAGATACGCAGTATTTT
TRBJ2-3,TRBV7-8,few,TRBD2,CASSPKQRDGQYF,TGTGCCAGCAGCCCAAAACAGCGGGACGGGCAGTATTTT
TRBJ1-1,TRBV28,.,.,CASSLTTNTEAFF,TGTGCCAGCAGCCTCACAACGAACACTGAAGCTTTCTTT
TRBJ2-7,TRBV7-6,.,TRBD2,CASSLAAGGGYEQYF,TGTGCCAGCAGCTTAGCGGCGGGAGGGGGGTACGAGCAGTACTTC
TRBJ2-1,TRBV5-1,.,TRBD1,CASRSGQGGYNEQFF,TGCGCCAGCAGATCGGGACAGGGGGGGTACAATGAGCAGTTCTTC
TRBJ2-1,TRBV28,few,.,CASRELVAAGEQFF,TGTGCCAGCAGGGAACTAGTTGCGGCAGGTGAGCAGTTCTTC
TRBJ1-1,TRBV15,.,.,CATSARRVNTEAFF,TGTGCCACCAGCGCCCGCCGGGTGAACACTGAAGCTTTCTTT
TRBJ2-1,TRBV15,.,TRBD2,CATSRGPGTSSHNEQFF,TGTGCCACCAGCAGGGGGCCCGGGACTAGCTCCCACAATGAGCAGTTCTTC
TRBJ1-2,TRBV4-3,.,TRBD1,CASSPTPPDTGAFSYGYTF,TGCGCCAGCAGCCCCACTCCCCCAGATACAGGGGCCTTCTCCTATGGCTACACCTTC
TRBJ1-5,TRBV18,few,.,CASSPTGGGQPQHF,TGTGCCAGCTCACCTACCGGTGGGGGGCAGCCCCAGCATTTT
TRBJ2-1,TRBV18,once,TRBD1,CASSPLATGVEEFF,TGTGCCAGCTCACCACTAGCGACAGGGGTGGAGGAGTTCTTC
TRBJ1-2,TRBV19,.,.,CASSIDSGDRGYTF,TGTGCCAGTAGTATAGATTCGGGCGACAGGGGCTACACCTTC
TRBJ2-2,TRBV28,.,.,CASKTGDAGELFF,TGTGCCAGCAAGACAGGCGACGCCGGGGAGCTGTTTTTT
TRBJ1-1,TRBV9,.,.,CASSGLRNEAFF,TGTGCCAGCAGCGGACTCCGGAATGAAGCTTTCTTT
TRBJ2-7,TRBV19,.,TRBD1,CASSIGTGGNYEQYF,TGTGCCAGTAGTATAGGGACAGGGGGTAACTACGAGCAGTACTTC
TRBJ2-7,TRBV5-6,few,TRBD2,CASSLAGASGSYEQYF,TGTGCCAGCAGCTTGGCCGGGGCTAGCGGGAGTTACGAGCAGTACTTC
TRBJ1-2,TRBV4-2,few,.,CASSQGDNGNYGYTF,TGTGCCAGCAGCCAAGGTGACAATGGAAACTATGGCTACACCTTC
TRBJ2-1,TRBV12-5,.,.,CARPPRARDYEQFF,TGTGCTAGGCCCCCCAGGGCGAGGGACTATGAGCAGTTCTTC
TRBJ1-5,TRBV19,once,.,CASRRYSNQPQHF,TGTGCCAGTAGACGGTATTCCAATCAGCCCCAGCATTTT
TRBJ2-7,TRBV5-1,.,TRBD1,CASSPLGGQGSAEQYF,TGCGCCAGCAGCCCCCTCGGGGGACAGGGAAGTGCCGAGCAGTACTTC
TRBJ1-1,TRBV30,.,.,CAWSVLGAHTEAFF,TGTGCCTGGAGTGTCCTGGGGGCGCACACTGAAGCTTTCTTT
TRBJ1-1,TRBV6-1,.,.,CASSARGTEAFF,TGTGCCAGCAGCGCAAGGGGCACTGAAGCTTTCTTT
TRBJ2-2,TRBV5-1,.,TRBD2,CASSPIAGGDTGELFF,TGCGCCAGCAGCCCCATAGCGGGAGGAGATACCGGGGAGCTGTTTTTT
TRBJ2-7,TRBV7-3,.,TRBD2,CASSLMGAGFGVIGSSYEQYF,TGTGCCAGCAGCTTAATGGGAGCGGGATTCGGTGTGATTGGCTCATCCTACGAGCAGTACTTC
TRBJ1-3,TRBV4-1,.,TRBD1,CASSRLFVQGAGNTIYF,TGCGCCAGCAGCCGCTTATTTGTACAGGGGGCTGGAAACACCATATATTTT
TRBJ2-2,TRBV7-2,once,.,CASSLRVANTGELFF,TGTGCCAGCAGCTTACGAGTCGCGAACACCGGGGAGCTGTTTTTT
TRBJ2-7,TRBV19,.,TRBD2,CASIPGGSSYEQYF,TGTGCCAGTATTCCGGGAGGGAGCTCCTACGAGCAGTACTTC
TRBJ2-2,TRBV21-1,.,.,CASSKARGHTGELFF,TGTGCCAGCAGCAAAGCCAGGGGGCACACCGGGGAGCTGTTTTTT
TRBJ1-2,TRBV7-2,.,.,CASSLGGAGYTF,TGTGCCAGCAGCTTAGGGGGCGCTGGCTACACCTTC
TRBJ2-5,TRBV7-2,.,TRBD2,CASSLRIREGRVQETQYF,TGTGCCAGCAGCTTAAGGATCCGGGAGGGCCGGGTTCAGGAGACCCAGTACTTC
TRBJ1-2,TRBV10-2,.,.,CASSQTARYGYTF,TGCGCCAGCAGTCAGACAGCTCGCTATGGCTACACCTTC
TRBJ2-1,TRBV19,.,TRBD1,CASRSPGTGANEQFF,TGTGCCAGTAGATCGCCCGGGACAGGGGCCAATGAGCAGTTCTTC
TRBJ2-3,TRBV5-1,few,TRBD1,CASSRGQGELADTQYF,TGCGCCAGCAGCCGGGGACAGGGGGAGTTAGCAGATACGCAGTATTTT
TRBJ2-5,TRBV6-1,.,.,CASSEMGGSQETQYF,TGTGCCAGCAGTGAAATGGGGGGTAGCCAAGAGACCCAGTACTTC
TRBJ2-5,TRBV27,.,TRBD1,CASSNRQGEYETQYF,TGTGCCAGCAGTAACAGACAGGGAGAATACGAGACCCAGTACTTC
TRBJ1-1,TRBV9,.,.,CASSVGHANTEAFF,TGTGCCAGCAGCGTAGGACATGCGAACACTGAAGCTTTCTTT
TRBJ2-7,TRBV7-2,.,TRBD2,CASSLSVASGTYEQYF,TGTGCCAGCAGCCTATCGGTGGCTAGCGGGACTTACGAGCAGTACTTC
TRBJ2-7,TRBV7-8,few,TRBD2,CASSLESSGLGEQYF,TGTGCCAGCAGCTTAGAGTCTAGCGGGTTAGGCGAGCAGTACTTC
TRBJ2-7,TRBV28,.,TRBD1,CASRTPGQGYEQYF,TGTGCCAGCAGGACTCCGGGACAGGGCTACGAGCAGTACTTC
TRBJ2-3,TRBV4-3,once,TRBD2,CASSQEVSGSGADTQYF,TGCGCCAGCAGCCAAGAGGTGAGCGGTAGCGGGGCAGATACGCAGTATTTT
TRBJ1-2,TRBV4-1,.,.,CASSQGDSNYGYTF,TGCGCCAGCAGCCAAGGCGACAGTAACTATGGCTACACCTTC
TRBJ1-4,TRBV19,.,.,CASRGRFFATNEKLFF,TGTGCCAGTAGGGGCCGGTTCTTTGCAACTAATGAAAAACTGTTTTTT
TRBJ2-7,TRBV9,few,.,CASSPSAESYEQYF,TGTGCCAGCAGCCCCTCGGCGGAATCCTACGAGCAGTACTTC
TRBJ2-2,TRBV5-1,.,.,CASSLSQGSTGELFF,TGCGCCAGCAGCTTGTCGCAGGGAAGCACCGGGGAGCTGTTTTTT
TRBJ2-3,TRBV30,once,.,CAWSTRDRLGADTQYF,TGTGCCTGGAGTACTAGGGACAGACTAGGGGCAGATACGCAGTATTTT